The 22 T cell receptor beta chains below come from one sample, sequenced in a study of low-dose radiotherapy and immunotherapy resistance in tumors. Described time point: after trial treatment. The treatment is: LDRT plus nivolumab, ipilimumab, low-dose cyclophosphamide and aspirin (RACIN trial). cDNA synthesis used a TRAV/TRBV-specific primer set for both chains. TCRs were put through around 20 PCR cycles of amplification with Phusion. A constant-region primer and the V-primer adapter served as the primer pair. TCRdb independently ran MiXCR on the reads; one entry per CDR3 protein. The data show more than 70,000 distinct CDR3 sequences, more than 20% seen once. The sequences come from PBMCs, collected after low-dose radiotherapy plus immunotherapy. The source is a female donor with ovarian cancer.

Details on this clonotype: A far bigger clonotype differs at one base, so this is likely a read error. The V gene is TRBV5-1, the J gene TRBJ2-1; D remains ambiguous. The CDR3 extends over 14 amino acids. The V end lost 5 bases, the J end lost 10 bases, and 19 bases lay between the germline ends. Germline lookup yields CDR1 SGHRS and CDR2 YFSETQ. Written as DNA, the CDR3 is TGCGCCAGCAGTGAAAGGCACGGATTTGGCGAGCAGTTCTTC. It translates to CASSERHGFGEQFF.

The V call is TRBV20-1, the J call TRBJ2-7, with no clear D. V lost 0 bases to trimming and J lost 5 bases, with 14 bases between them. The CDR3 loop spans 14 amino acids. Germline V CDR1 and CDR2: DFQATT, SNEGSKA (reference sequence). The CDR3 is CSARDMGPIHEQYF. The DNA for the CDR3 is TGCAGTGCTAGAGATATGGGTCCTATCCACGAGCAGTACTTC.

This chain joins TRBV5-4 and TRBJ2-1; 9 bases match TRBD1. The CDR3 length is 15 residues. Per germline, CDR1 SGHNT and CDR2 YYREEE (reference sequence). V was clipped by 4 bases and J by 2 bases; unmatched bases: 4. The CDR3 DNA sequence: TGTGCCAGCAGCGAGGACAGGGGAACCTACAATGAGCAGTTCTTC. This encodes CASSEDRGTYNEQFF. The variable domain in full, with the rest retrieved from reference TRBV5-4 and TRBJ2-1, is ETGVTQSPTHLIKTRGQQVTLRCSSQSGHNTVSWYQQALGQGPQFIFQYYREEENGRGNFPPRFSGLQFPNYSSELNVNALELDDSALYLCASSEDRGTYNEQFFGPGTRLTVL.

This clonotype was seen many times. This chain connects TRBV21-1 to TRBJ2-1; TRBD2, as called in the table, went unchecked against the DNA. TRBV21-1 is labeled a pseudogene. The CDR3 is 16 residues long. For the CDR3, the DNA is TGTGCCAGCAGCAAATTCAATAGCGAGGCCTACAATGAGCAGTTCTTC. It encodes CASSKFNSEAYNEQFF.

This clonotype was counted ten times or more. The rearrangement uses TRBV19 and TRBJ2-5; 9 nucleotides agree with TRBD2. The ends lost 2 bases at V and 4 bases at J; junction bases unmatched: 5. CDR1 LNHDA and CDR2 SQIVND come from the germline V gene (reference sequence). This CDR3 contains 15 residues. This CDR3 is CASSITASGIETQYF. CDR3 nucleotides: TGTGCCAGTAGTATAACGGCTAGCGGGATAGAGACCCAGTACTTC.

This clonotype was detected many times. The chain is built from TRBV9 and TRBJ2-2, with D perhaps TRBD1 (5 bases). V lost 0 bases and J 4 bases, leaving 22 bases between the germline ends. Germline V gene lookup returns CDR1 SGDLS and CDR2 YYNGEE. The CDR3 loop spans 19 amino acids. CDR3 sequence (DNA): TGTGCCAGCAGCGTAGGATTTTTTTGGGGCACTGAGAGCACCGGGGAGCTGTTTTTT. Translating gives CASSVGFFWGTESTGELFF.

The chain combines TRBV20-1 with TRBJ2-1; D assignment may be TRBD1 or TRBD2 (6 bases each). The CDR3 covers 13 residues. V was cut by 1 base and J by 10 bases, with 14 bases left in between. The germline gives CDR1 DFQATT, CDR2 SNEGSKA (reference sequence). DNA for the CDR3: TGCAGTGCTAGAGGAGGGGGGCCAGAAGAGCAGTTCTTC. The encoded protein is CSARGGGPEEQFF.

This clonotype occurred many times. The chain combines TRBV2 with TRBJ1-3; TRBD1 aligns across 9 bases. The CDR3 consists of 18 residues. Trimming at V came to 6 bases and at J to 0 bases, leaving 12 bases not matched to a gene. Germline values: CDR1 SNHLY, CDR2 FYNNEI. This chain's CDR3 is CASSKVGTGSTSGNTIYF. CDR3 DNA: TGTGCCAGCAGCAAGGTGGGGACAGGGTCCACCTCTGGAAACACCATATATTTT.

V and J are TRBV4-1 and TRBJ1-2; possibly TRBD1 for D (5 bases). Trimming took 1 base from V and 0 from J, leaving 21 bases between them. Per germline, CDR1 MGHRA and CDR2 YSYEKL. CDR3 length equals 19 residues. CDR3 sequence (DNA): TGCGCCAGCAGCCAAGTGATCCGGGACCGGCGGTCTTCTAACTATGGCTACACCTTC. Translation: CASSQVIRDRRSSNYGYTF.

This clonotype was observed many times. J is TRBJ2-4 and V is TRBV11-2, with 10 positions matching TRBD1. The length of the CDR3 is 15 residues. V was clipped by 4 bases and J by 3 bases; unmatched bases: 3. Germline lookup yields CDR1 SGHAT and CDR2 FQNNGV. CDR3 sequence reads: CASSSTGGGKNIQYF. The CDR3 coding sequence is TGTGCCAGCAGCTCGACAGGGGGCGGCAAAAACATTCAGTACTTC.

This clonotype was counted many times. The rearrangement uses TRBV12-3 or TRBV12-4 and TRBJ1-5; 8 nucleotides agree with TRBD1. The CDR3 consists of 14 residues. The ends lost 8 bases at V and 2 bases at J; junction bases unmatched: 5. The CDR3 loop reads CASEDRAGNQPQHF. The CDR3, as DNA: TGTGCCAGCGAGGACAGGGCGGGCAATCAGCCCCAGCATTTT.

In its sample, this clonotype was seen many times. The gene calls are TRBV19 and TRBJ2-7, with D possibly matching TRBD1 (8 bases). CDR1 and CDR2 from the germline V gene are LNHDA and SQIVND (reference sequence). CDR3 length: 15 amino acids. V dropped 10 bases and J dropped 5 bases, with 24 bases sitting between them. The DNA of the CDR3 is TGTGCCACAACCCCGACAGGGGAGGGCTCGAACGAGCAGTACTTC. It translates to CATTPTGEGSNEQYF.

At least ten counts were recorded for this clonotype. The genes are TRBV5-1 and TRBJ2-3, with D perhaps being TRBD1 or TRBD2 (6 bases each). V lost 1 base and J lost 0, with 12 bases in between. Germline CDR1 reads SGHRS; CDR2 reads YFSETQ. The CDR3 sequence is 16 residues long. The CDR3 nucleotides read TGCGCCAGCAGCTTGATGGGGGGCCTTAGCACAGATACGCAGTATTTT. This sequence encodes CASSLMGGLSTDTQYF.

This clonotype was recorded at least ten times. The rearrangement links TRBV4-1 to TRBJ2-1; 10 bases are shared with TRBD2. The CDR3 runs 18 residues. The V segment lost 1 base and the J segment 3 bases; nucleotides outside the gene matches: 9. The germline gives CDR1 MGHRA, CDR2 YSYEKL. This CDR3 reads CASSQANLAGGFYNEQFF. In nucleotides, the CDR3 is TGCGCCAGCAGCCAAGCTAATTTAGCGGGAGGTTTCTACAATGAGCAGTTCTTC.

The table lists this clonotype with many counts. The chain has TRBV5-6 and TRBJ2-7; 11 bases match TRBD2. CDR1 and CDR2 (germline): SGHDT, YYEEEE. The CDR3 contains 15 residues. The V gene end was trimmed by 3 bases and the J gene end by 2 bases; junction bases not matched to a gene: 4. CDR3 nucleotides: TGTGCCAGCAGCTCAGGACTAGCGGGTACCTACGAGCAGTACTTC. It encodes CASSSGLAGTYEQYF.

The chain recombines TRBV4-2 with TRBJ1-5; no reliable D call. This CDR3 is built from 12 residues. Trimming cost V 3 bases and J 3 bases, with 3 bases left between them. Germline CDR1 is LGHNA and CDR2 is YNFKEQ. CDR3 sequence reads: CASSQNNQPQHF. CDR3 nucleotide sequence: TGTGCCAGCAGCCAGAACAATCAGCCCCAGCATTTT.

This clonotype was counted many times. The chain uses TRBV7-2 and TRBJ1-5, with D tentatively TRBD1 (5 bases). V gave up 1 base and J gave up 4 bases, with 11 bases separating them. Germline V gene lookup returns CDR1 SGHTA and CDR2 FQGNSA. The CDR3 is 15 amino acids. The CDR3 loop reads CASSLGGRGNQPQHF. The CDR3 DNA reads TGTGCCAGCAGCTTAGGAGGGCGGGGGAATCAGCCCCAGCATTTT.

In its sample, this clonotype was seen many times. V usage is TRBV20-1 and J usage is TRBJ1-5; maybe TRBD1 (5 bases). V lost 3 bases, J lost 8 bases, and 23 bases lay in between. This CDR3 spans 16 amino acids. Germline V CDR1 and CDR2: DFQATT, SNEGSKA (reference sequence). The CDR3, as DNA: TGCAGTGCTAGGAGCTCGCGTGCGGGGCGCGGGGAGCCCCAGCATTTT. It codes for CSARSSRAGRGEPQHF.

This clonotype was picked up many times. The chain links TRBV6-2 or TRBV6-3 to TRBJ1-5; D is unresolved. Germline V gene lookup returns CDR1 MNHEY and CDR2 SVGEGT. Trimming stripped 5 bases from V and 4 bases from J, with 9 bases between. The CDR3 extends over 13 amino acids. The CDR3 coding sequence is TGTGCCAGCAGTAGTCGACGGAATCAGCCCCAGCATTTT. It is translated as CASSSRRNQPQHF.

With regard to this clonotype: A read error is possible here, since a much larger clone lies one base away. This chain joins TRBV29-1 and TRBJ2-7; TRBD1 matches at 8 bases. Trimming at V came to 8 bases and at J to 7 bases, leaving 7 bases not matched to a gene. Looked up from germline, CDR1 is SQVTM and CDR2 is ANQGSEA. CDR3 length: 11 amino acids. As DNA, the CDR3 is TGCAGCATGGACAGGGCCCATGAGCAGTACTTC. Protein: CSMDRAHEQYF.

Ten or more counts support this clonotype. The chain joins TRBV28 to TRBJ1-1; D gene unclear. The V end lost 2 bases, the J end lost 5 bases, and 9 bases lay between the germline ends. The CDR3 extends over 13 amino acids. CDR1 is MDHEN, CDR2 SYDVKM, per germline. This CDR3 is CASSLGSWTEAFF. DNA of the CDR3: TGTGCCAGCAGTTTAGGGTCGTGGACTGAAGCTTTCTTT.

The genes are TRBV4-3 and TRBJ1-5, with D tentatively TRBD1 (5 bases). Germline V gene sequence: CDR1 LGHNA, CDR2 YSLEER. The CDR3 covers 16 residues. Trimming took 1 base from V and 4 from J, leaving 14 bases between them. CDR3: CASSQVPGQPNQPQHF. The CDR3 nucleotides read TGCGCCAGCAGCCAAGTTCCGGGGCAGCCGAATCAGCCCCAGCATTTT.